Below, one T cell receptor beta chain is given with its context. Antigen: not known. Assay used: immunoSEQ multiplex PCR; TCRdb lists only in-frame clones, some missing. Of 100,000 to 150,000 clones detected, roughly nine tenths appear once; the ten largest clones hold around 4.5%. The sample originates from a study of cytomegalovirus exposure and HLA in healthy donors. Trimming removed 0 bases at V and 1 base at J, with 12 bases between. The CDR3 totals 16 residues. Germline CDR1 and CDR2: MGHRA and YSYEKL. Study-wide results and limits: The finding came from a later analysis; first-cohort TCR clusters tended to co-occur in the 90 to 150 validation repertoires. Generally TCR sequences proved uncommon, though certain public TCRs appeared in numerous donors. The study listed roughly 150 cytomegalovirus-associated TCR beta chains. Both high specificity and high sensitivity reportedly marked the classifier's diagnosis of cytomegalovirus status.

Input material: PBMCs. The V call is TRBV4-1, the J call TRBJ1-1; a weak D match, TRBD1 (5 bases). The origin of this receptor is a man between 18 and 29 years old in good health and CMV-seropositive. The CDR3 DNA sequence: TGCGCCAGCAGCCAAGATTCAAGGGGTCGGAACACTGAAGCTTTCTTT. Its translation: CASSQDSRGRNTEAFF.